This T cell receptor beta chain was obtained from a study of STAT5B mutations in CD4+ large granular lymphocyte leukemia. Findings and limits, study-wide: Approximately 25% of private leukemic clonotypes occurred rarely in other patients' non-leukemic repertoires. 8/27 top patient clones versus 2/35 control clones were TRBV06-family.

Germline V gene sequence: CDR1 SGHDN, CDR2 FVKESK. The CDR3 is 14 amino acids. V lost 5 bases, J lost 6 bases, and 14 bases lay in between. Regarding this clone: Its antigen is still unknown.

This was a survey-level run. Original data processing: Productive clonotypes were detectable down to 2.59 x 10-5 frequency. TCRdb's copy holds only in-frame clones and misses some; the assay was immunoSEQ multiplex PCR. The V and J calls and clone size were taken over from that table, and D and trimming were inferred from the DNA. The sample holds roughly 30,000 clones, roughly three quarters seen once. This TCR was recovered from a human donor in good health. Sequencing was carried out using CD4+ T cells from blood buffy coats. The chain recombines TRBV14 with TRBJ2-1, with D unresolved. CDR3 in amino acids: CASSALQVTNEQFF. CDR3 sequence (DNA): TGTGCCAGCAGCGCACTTCAGGTGACCAATGAGCAGTTCTTC.